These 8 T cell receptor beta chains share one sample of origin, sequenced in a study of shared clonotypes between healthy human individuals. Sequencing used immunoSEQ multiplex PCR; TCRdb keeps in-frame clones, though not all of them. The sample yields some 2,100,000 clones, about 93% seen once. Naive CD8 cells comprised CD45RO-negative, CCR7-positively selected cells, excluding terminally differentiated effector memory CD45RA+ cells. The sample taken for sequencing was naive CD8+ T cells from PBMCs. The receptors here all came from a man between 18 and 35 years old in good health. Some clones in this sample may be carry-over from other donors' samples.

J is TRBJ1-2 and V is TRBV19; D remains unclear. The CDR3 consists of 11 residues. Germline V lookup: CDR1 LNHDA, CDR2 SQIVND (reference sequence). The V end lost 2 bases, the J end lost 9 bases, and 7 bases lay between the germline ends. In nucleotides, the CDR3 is TGTGCCAGTAGTATACAAAGGAGCTACACCTTC. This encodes CASSIQRSYTF.

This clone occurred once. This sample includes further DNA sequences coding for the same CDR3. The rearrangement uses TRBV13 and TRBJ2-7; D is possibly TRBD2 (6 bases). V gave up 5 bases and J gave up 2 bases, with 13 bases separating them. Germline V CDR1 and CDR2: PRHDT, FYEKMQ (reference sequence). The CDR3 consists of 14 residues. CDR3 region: CASSLRDSTYEQYF. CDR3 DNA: TGTGCCAGCAGCCTCCGGGACTCCACCTACGAGCAGTACTTC.

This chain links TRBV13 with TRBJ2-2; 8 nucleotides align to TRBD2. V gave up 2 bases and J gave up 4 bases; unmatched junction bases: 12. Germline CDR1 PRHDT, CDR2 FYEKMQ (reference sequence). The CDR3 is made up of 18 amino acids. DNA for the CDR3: TGTGCCAGCAGCTTATCCAGACGGAGCGGGAGCCGCACCGGGGAGCTGTTTTTT. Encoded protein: CASSLSRRSGSRTGELFF.

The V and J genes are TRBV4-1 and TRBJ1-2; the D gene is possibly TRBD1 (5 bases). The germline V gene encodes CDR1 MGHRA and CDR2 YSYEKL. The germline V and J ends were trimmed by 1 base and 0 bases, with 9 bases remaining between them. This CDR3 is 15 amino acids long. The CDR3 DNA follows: TGCGCCAGCAGCCAAGTACGACAGTCTAACTATGGCTACACCTTC. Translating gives CASSQVRQSNYGYTF.

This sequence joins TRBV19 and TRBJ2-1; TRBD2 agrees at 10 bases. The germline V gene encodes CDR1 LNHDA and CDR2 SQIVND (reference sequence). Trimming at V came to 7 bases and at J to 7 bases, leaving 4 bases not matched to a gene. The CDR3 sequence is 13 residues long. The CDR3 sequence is CASTPLAGNEQFF. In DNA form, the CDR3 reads TGTGCCAGTACCCCACTAGCGGGGAATGAGCAGTTCTTC.

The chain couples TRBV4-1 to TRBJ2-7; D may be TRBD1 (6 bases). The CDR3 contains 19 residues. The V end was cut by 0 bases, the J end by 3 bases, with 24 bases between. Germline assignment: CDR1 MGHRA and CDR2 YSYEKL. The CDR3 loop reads CASSQEDVTGPGHLYEQYF. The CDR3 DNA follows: TGCGCCAGCAGCCAAGAAGACGTGACGGGTCCGGGACACCTCTACGAGCAGTACTTC.

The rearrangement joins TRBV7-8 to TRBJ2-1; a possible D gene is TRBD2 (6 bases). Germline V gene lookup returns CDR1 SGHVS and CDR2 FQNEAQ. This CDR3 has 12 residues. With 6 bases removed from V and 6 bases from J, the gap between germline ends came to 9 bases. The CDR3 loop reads CASRGGVNEQFF. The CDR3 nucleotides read TGTGCCAGCAGGGGGGGAGTCAATGAGCAGTTCTTC.

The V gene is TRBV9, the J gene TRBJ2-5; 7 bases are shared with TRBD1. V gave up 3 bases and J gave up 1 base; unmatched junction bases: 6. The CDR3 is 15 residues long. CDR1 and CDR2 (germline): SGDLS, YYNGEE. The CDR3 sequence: CASSANEGAQETQYF. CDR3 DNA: TGTGCCAGCAGCGCCAACGAGGGGGCCCAAGAGACCCAGTACTTC. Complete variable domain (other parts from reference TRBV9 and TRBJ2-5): DSGVTQTPKHLITATGQRVTLRCSPRSGDLSVYWYQQSLDQGLQFLIQYYNGEERAKGNILERFSAQQFPDLHSELNLSSLELGDSALYFCASSANEGAQETQYFGPGTRLLVL.